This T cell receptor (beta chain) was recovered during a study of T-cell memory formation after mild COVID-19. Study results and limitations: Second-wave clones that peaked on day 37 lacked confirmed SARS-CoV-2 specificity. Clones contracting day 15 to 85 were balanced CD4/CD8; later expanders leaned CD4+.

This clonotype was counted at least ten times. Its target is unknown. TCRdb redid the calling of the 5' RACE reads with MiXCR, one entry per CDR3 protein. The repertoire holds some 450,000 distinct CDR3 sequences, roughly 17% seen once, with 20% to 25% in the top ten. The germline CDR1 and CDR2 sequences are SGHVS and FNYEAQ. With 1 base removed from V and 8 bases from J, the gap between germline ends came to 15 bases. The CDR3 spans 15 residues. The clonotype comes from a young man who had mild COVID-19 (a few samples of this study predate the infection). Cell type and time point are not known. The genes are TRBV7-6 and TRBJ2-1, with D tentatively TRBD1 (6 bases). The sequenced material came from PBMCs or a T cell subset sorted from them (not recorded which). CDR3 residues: CASSLEDGRGHEQFF. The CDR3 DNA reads TGTGCCAGCAGCTTAGAGGATGGCAGGGGACATGAGCAGTTCTTC.